This paragraph reports one TCR beta chain. What it recognizes is unknown. This sample is drawn from a study of Ad26.COV2.S vaccination and SARS-CoV-2 variants. Looking at the study overall: Participant was drawn from the COV1001 Ad26.COV2.S trial arm. Participants got Ad26.COV2.S intramuscularly, once or twice 56 days apart. Study-wide findings and caveats: Placebo recipients had lower spike-specific TCR breadth than vaccine recipients.

The CDR3 has 13 amino acids. V was trimmed by 6 bases and J by 2 bases, leaving 6 bases between them. Germline CDR1 is SGDLS and CDR2 is YYNGEE. Measured with immunoSEQ multiplex PCR; TCRdb has only the in-frame clones, and not every one. The data hold around 400,000 clones, with around 91% observed a single time. The treatment here: around 19 received Ad26.COV2.S at low or high dose, single or two shots; five or six received placebo; per-sample allocation not given. Specimen acquisition occurred on day 63 following the initial vaccine or placebo injection. The V call is TRBV9, the J call TRBJ2-6; D is undetermined. Sequencing used peripheral blood, obtained in a trial of Ad26.COV2.S vaccine versus placebo. The clonotype originates from a person between 18 and 65 years old who received the Ad26.COV2.S COVID-19 vaccine or a placebo. The CDR3 nucleotides read TGTGCCAGCACCCGGGCTGGGGCCAACGTCCTGACTTTC. It encodes CASTRAGANVLTF.